These 23 T cell receptor beta chains were sequenced from one sample in a study of T-cell memory formation after mild COVID-19. In TCRdb, the 5' RACE reads were re-called with MiXCR into one record per CDR3 protein. The sample consists of around 340,000 distinct CDR3 sequences, roughly 15% of them appearing once. The sequenced sample was PBMCs or a T cell subset sorted from them (not recorded which). These receptors were collected from a man aged 18-30 years who had mild COVID-19 (a few samples of this study predate the infection). Cell type and time point are not known.

This clonotype appeared once. V and J are TRBV4-1 and TRBJ2-5, with D maybe TRBD1 (6 bases). V was clipped by 3 bases and J by 5 bases, with 19 bases between them. The CDR3 sequence is 16 residues long. Germline loops: CDR1 MGHRA, CDR2 YSYEKL. This CDR3 reads CASSQSDRPLWETQYF. The CDR3 nucleotides are TGCGCCAGCAGCCAGTCCGACAGGCCCCTGTGGGAGACCCAGTACTTC.

The chain carries TRBV6-1 and TRBJ2-7, with D unclear. V was trimmed by 4 bases and J by 4 bases, leaving 14 bases between them. The CDR3 totals 14 residues. Germline V gene sequence: CDR1 MNHNS, CDR2 SASEGT. The CDR3 nucleotides read TGTGCCAGCAGTGGGGAAAAACTGGAGTACGAGCAGTACTTC. Protein: CASSGEKLEYEQYF.

A word on this clonotype: At one end the junction does not follow the germline gene, possibly because of a read error. This chain joins TRBV7-2 and TRBJ1-5, with 7 bases aligning to TRBD1. The CDR3 contains 17 residues. Germline V gene lookup returns CDR1 SGHTA and CDR2 FQGNSA. In nucleotides, the CDR3 is TGTGCCAGCAGCTTAGCGGGTCCAGGGGGGGGCAATCAGCCTCAGCATTTT. Amino acids: CASSLAGPGGGNQPQHF.

The genes are TRBV27 and TRBJ1-1, with D possibly TRBD1 on 5 matching bases. The CDR3 has 15 amino acids. Germline V gene lookup returns CDR1 MNHEY and CDR2 SMNVEV (reference sequence). V shed 2 bases and J shed 2 bases, with 12 bases lying between them. The CDR3, as DNA: TGTGCCAGCAGTTTACGGGGACCGACCAACACTGAAGCTTTCTTT. Amino acids: CASSLRGPTNTEAFF.

This chain joins TRBV12-3 or TRBV12-4 and TRBJ2-1; D is unresolved. Trimming took off 8 bases at V and 7 bases at J, with 18 bases between the two ends. The CDR3 spans 14 residues. CDR3 loop: CASCTQGPRNEQFF. The CDR3 DNA follows: TGTGCCAGCTGTACGCAAGGCCCGCGGAATGAGCAGTTCTTC.

This clonotype has at least ten counts. The chain has TRBV5-1 and TRBJ2-1; 8 bases align to TRBD1. The CDR3 length is 14 residues. Germline CDR1 reads SGHRS; CDR2 reads YFSETQ. Germline trimming cut 2 bases from V and 3 bases from J; bases unmatched to any gene: 1. CDR3 protein: CASSLTGGYNEQFF. Here the CDR3 DNA reads TGCGCCAGCAGCTTAACAGGGGGCTACAATGAGCAGTTCTTC.

This clonotype was counted a few times. The rearrangement links TRBV21-1 to TRBJ2-7; TRBD1 was called by the table and not checked on the DNA. TRBV21-1 is classified as a pseudogene. CDR3 length equals 14 residues. CDR3 bases: TGTGCCAGCAGCAAAGGAAGGGGAACCTACGAGCAGTACGTC. Encoded protein: CASSKGRGTYEQYV.

The table lists this clonotype with a few counts. This chain joins TRBV11-2 and TRBJ1-2; D not resolved. Germline V gene sequence: CDR1 SGHAT, CDR2 FQNNGV. The CDR3 loop spans 13 amino acids. The V gene lost 3 bases and the J gene lost 4 bases, with 9 bases spanning the gap. The CDR3 spells CASSLVGPYGYTF. The CDR3 DNA sequence: TGTGCCAGCAGCTTGGTAGGGCCCTATGGCTACACCTTC.

The chain uses TRBV7-2 and TRBJ2-7; D is possibly TRBD1 (6 bases). This CDR3 has 13 amino acids. Germline CDR1 reads SGHTA; CDR2 reads FQGNSA. Trimming stripped 3 bases from V and 7 bases from J, with 13 bases between. In DNA form, the CDR3 reads TGTGCCAGCAGCTTTGCAGGGGAGTATGAGCAGTACGTC. This gives the protein CASSFAGEYEQYV.

This clonotype has a count of ten or more. This chain joins TRBV5-1 and TRBJ1-2, with D hard to call. Germline CDR1 and CDR2: SGHRS and YFSETQ. The CDR3 totals 14 residues. The germline V and J ends were trimmed by 0 bases and 5 bases, with 11 bases remaining between them. Written as DNA, the CDR3 is TGCGCCAGCAGCTTGGAGGCAGGCGGTTATGGCTACACCTTC. Translated, it gives CASSLEAGGYGYTF.

This clonotype has a handful of counts. The chain joins TRBV20-1 to TRBJ2-5; either TRBD1 or TRBD2 may fit D (5 bases each). Germline CDR1 DFQATT, CDR2 SNEGSKA (reference sequence). The CDR3 has 15 amino acids. V was shortened by 6 bases and J by 7 bases, with 24 bases between the two germline ends. The CDR3 DNA is TGCAGTGCCCCCGAGGCGGACATTCCTCGGGGGACCCAGTACTTC. Translating it yields CSAPEADIPRGTQYF.

CDR3 protein: CASSWGKRVNTEAFF. The CDR3 region has the DNA TGCGCCAGCAGCTGGGGAAAGCGGGTGAACACTGAAGCTTTCTTT. J is TRBJ1-1 and V is TRBV5-1; the D is unclear. Germline V gene lookup returns CDR1 SGHRS and CDR2 YFSETQ. The CDR3 is 15 amino acids. V was trimmed by 3 bases and J by 0 bases, leaving 12 bases between them. Drawing the rest from reference TRBV5-1 and TRBJ1-1, the complete variable domain is KAGVTQTPRYLIKTRGQQVTLSCSPISGHRSVSWYQQTPGQGLQFLFEYFSETQRNKGNFPGRFSGRQFSNSRSEMNVSTLELGDSALYLCASSWGKRVNTEAFFGQGTRLTVV.

This chain uses TRBV10-2 with TRBJ2-3, with 7 bases matching TRBD2. The CDR3 loop spans 17 amino acids. V dropped 6 bases and J dropped 0; count of bases not matched to a gene: 12. CDR1 is WSHSY, CDR2 SAAADI, per germline. The CDR3 spells CASSQFQTSLSTDTQYF. In DNA, the CDR3 is TGCGCCAGCAGCCAATTCCAGACTAGCCTCAGCACAGATACGCAGTATTTT.

This clonotype was seen at least ten times. V is TRBV5-6 and J is TRBJ2-1; 14 nucleotides align to TRBD2. Losses at the gene ends were 4 bases for V and 7 bases for J; bases not matched to a gene: 4. The CDR3 totals 15 residues. CDR1 and CDR2 (germline): SGHDT, YYEEEE. The CDR3, as DNA: TGTGCCAGCAGCCGACTAGCGGGGGGGCAGAATGAGCAGTTCTTC. Its translation is CASSRLAGGQNEQFF. The full variable domain, with the rest looked up from reference TRBV5-6 and TRBJ2-1, is DAGVTQSPTHLIKTRGQQVTLRCSPKSGHDTVSWYQQALGQGPQFIFQYYEEEERQRGNFPDRFSGHQFPNYSSELNVNALLLGDSALYLCASSRLAGGQNEQFFGPGTRLTVL.

This clonotype has just a few counts. The chain employs TRBV6-2 or TRBV6-3 and TRBJ2-3; D ambiguous. The V end was cut by 4 bases, the J end by 1 base, with 12 bases between. The CDR3 is made up of 15 amino acids. Germline V gene sequence: CDR1 MNHEY, CDR2 SVGEGT. This CDR3 reads CASSSRERGTDTQYF. CDR3 in DNA: TGTGCCAGCAGTTCCCGAGAAAGAGGCACAGATACGCAGTATTTT.

This clonotype has only a few counts. V gene TRBV7-9 combines with J gene TRBJ1-2; 8 bases are shared with TRBD1. The germline gives CDR1 SEHNR, CDR2 FQNEAQ (reference sequence). V shed 5 bases, J shed 6 bases, and the junction held 2 bases outside the gene matches. The CDR3 is 12 amino acids. CDR3 coding DNA: TGTGCCAGCAGCATACAGGGGGATGGCTACACCTTC. This sequence encodes CASSIQGDGYTF.

The chain has TRBV29-1 and TRBJ1-1; D is undetermined. This CDR3 is 11 amino acids long. Germline CDR1 reads SQVTM; CDR2 reads ANQGSEA. Between the trimmed V and J ends, which lost 8 bases and 8 bases, there was a span of 15 bases. The CDR3 coding sequence is TGCAGCCACCGGTCTGAGACCGAAGCTTTCTTT. Amino acid sequence: CSHRSETEAFF.

This clonotype was counted between two and nine times. The rearrangement uses TRBV7-2 and TRBJ2-1; D not resolved. The CDR3 is made up of 16 amino acids. The germline gives CDR1 SGHTA, CDR2 FQGNSA. V was trimmed by 4 bases and J by 0 bases, leaving 13 bases between them. The CDR3 here is CASSSPVGYSYNEQFF. The CDR3 DNA reads as TGTGCCAGCAGCTCACCTGTTGGGTACTCCTACAATGAGCAGTTCTTC. The complete variable domain, with remaining parts taken from reference TRBV7-2 and TRBJ2-1, reads GAGVSQSPSNKVTEKGKDVELRCDPISGHTALYWYRQSLGQGLEFLIYFQGNSAPDKSGLPSDRFSAERTGGSVSTLTIQRTQQEDSAVYLCASSSPVGYSYNEQFFGPGTRLTVL.

The genes are TRBV10-3 and TRBJ1-1; D call uncertain. The CDR3 spans 13 residues. V gave up 4 bases and J gave up 0 bases, with 6 bases separating them. Germline V gene lookup returns CDR1 ENHRY and CDR2 SYGVKD. The CDR3 DNA reads as TGTGCCATCAGTGGTTGGATGAACACTGAAGCTTTCTTT. Translation gives CAISGWMNTEAFF.

This clonotype showed up just a few times. The chain is built from TRBV6-6 and TRBJ2-2; D is ambiguous. Trimming took off 7 bases at V and 7 bases at J, with 10 bases between the two ends. The germline V gene encodes CDR1 MNHNY and CDR2 SVGAGI (reference sequence). This CDR3 contains 12 residues. The CDR3 region has the DNA TGTGCCAGCACCAAAAGAGGCGGGGAGCTGTTTTTT. As protein: CASTKRGGELFF.

The gene calls are TRBV4-2 and TRBJ1-1; TRBD1 might be the D (6 bases). Trimming left V 3 bases short and J 3 bases short, with 11 bases between. Germline loops: CDR1 LGHNA, CDR2 YNFKEQ. The CDR3 extends over 14 amino acids. CDR3 protein: CASSQGDMDTEAFF. The CDR3 nucleotides read TGTGCCAGCAGCCAGGGGGACATGGACACTGAAGCTTTCTTT.

J is TRBJ2-7 and V is TRBV2, with 9 positions matching TRBD1. In germline, CDR1 is SNHLY, CDR2 FYNNEI. This CDR3 has 12 amino acids. Unmatched junction bases numbered 4, after V lost 6 bases and J lost 7 bases. CDR3 residues: CASRQTGGEQYF. Here the CDR3 DNA reads TGTGCCAGCAGACAGACAGGGGGGGAGCAGTACTTC.

There are a few counts of this clonotype. The gene calls are TRBV4-1 and TRBJ2-2; the D gene is possibly TRBD2 (5 bases). V dropped 5 bases and J dropped 3 bases, with 13 bases sitting between them. The CDR3 loop spans 15 amino acids. Germline-derived CDR1 and CDR2 are MGHRA and YSYEKL. The CDR3 coding sequence is TGCGCCAGCAGCACAATCGGAGCGGACACCGGGGAGCTGTTTTTT. Residues: CASSTIGADTGELFF.